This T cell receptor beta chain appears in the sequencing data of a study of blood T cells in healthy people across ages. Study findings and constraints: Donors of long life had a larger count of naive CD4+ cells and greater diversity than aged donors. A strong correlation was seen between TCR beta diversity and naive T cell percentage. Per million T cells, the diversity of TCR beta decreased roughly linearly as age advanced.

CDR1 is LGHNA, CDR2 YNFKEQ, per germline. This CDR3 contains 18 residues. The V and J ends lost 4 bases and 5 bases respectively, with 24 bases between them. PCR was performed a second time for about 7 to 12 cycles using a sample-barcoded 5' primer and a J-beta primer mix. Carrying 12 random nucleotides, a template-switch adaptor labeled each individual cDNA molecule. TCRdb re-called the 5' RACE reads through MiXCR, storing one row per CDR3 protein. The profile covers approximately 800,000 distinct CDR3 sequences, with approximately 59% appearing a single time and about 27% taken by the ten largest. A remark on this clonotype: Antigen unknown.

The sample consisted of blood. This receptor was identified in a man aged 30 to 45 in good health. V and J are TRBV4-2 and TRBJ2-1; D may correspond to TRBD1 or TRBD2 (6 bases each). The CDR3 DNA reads TGTGCCAGCAGCCTCGCCTGGGGGGCCAGGGGCTATGACAATGAGCAGTTCTTC. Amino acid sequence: CASSLAWGARGYDNEQFF.